The sequence of this TCR beta chain was determined in a study of human T cells and chemical hapten exposure. V shed 6 bases and J shed 6 bases, with 22 bases lying between them. Germline lookup yields CDR1 MNHEY and CDR2 SVGAGI. The CDR3 covers 16 residues. Each CDR3 protein gets one entry after TCRdb re-called the RACE reads with MiXCR. The table shows tens of thousands of distinct CDR3 sequences, with 9.8% occurring only once. The time point is: patch test 1, 2 weeks after DPC sensitization. Treatment meaning: therapeutic diphenylcyclopropenone sensitization with weekly scalp DPC. The source material was whole blood, sampled in connection with sensitization to the hapten diphenylcyclopropenone (DPC). The genes are TRBV6-5 and TRBJ2-3, with D maybe TRBD1 (6 bases). This receptor was obtained from a woman between 40 and 55 years old with alopecia areata. Some clones in this sample may be carry-over from other donors' samples. The CDR3 loop reads CASSPIQGEVSDTQYF. The CDR3 nucleotides read TGTGCCAGCAGCCCCATACAGGGAGAAGTTTCGGATACGCAGTATTTT.